This T cell receptor beta chain derives from a study of blood T cell dynamics during melanoma immunotherapy. All DNA from each sorted CD8+ subset was loaded. Assay: immunoSEQ multiplex PCR; the TCRdb copy retains only in-frame clones and omits some. The table records 10,000 to 15,000 clones, around nine tenths of them present only once. V lost 0 bases and J lost 7, with 16 bases in between. This CDR3 contains 16 residues. Germline V gene data show CDR1 as SNHLY and CDR2 as FYNNEI. Time point: week 3, after first cycle of checkpoint inhibitor. This specimen was effector memory CD8+ T cells from blood, taken from a patient treated with checkpoint blockade. The TCR originated in a human donor with melanoma. This rearrangement joins TRBV2 to TRBJ1-5; the D gene is possibly TRBD1 (6 bases). The CDR3 nucleotides are TGTGCCAGCAGTGAAGCCCCGGGGGGCGGACGGCAGCCCCAGCATTTT. Translated: CASSEAPGGGRQPQHF.